This is a list of T cell receptor beta chains from one sample in a study of patients and donors after allogeneic stem cell transplantation. TCRdb analysed the RT-PCR reads with MiXCR anew, one entry per CDR3 protein. This sample yields some 880,000 distinct CDR3 sequences, of which about a sixth are seen a single time; under 6.5% belongs to the top ten. The source material was blood, either unsorted or a sorted T cell fraction (not recorded which). These TCRs come from a human donor who was either an allogeneic HSCT recipient or a stem cell or donor lymphocyte infusion donor (not recorded which). It is not recorded whose cells these are; they may come from a transplant donor. Each CDR3 is given with its conserved first and last residue. The D gene is left open where the match is weak. Size is omitted from some rows. Given values are once, few, many or a class for expanded clones.

>TRBV4-2|-|TRBJ1-5|few
CASSFHNQPQHF
TGTGCCAGCAGCTTCCACAATCAGCCCCAGCATTTT
>TRBV12-3/TRBV12-4|-|TRBJ2-5|many
CASAGDGQETQYF
TGTGCCAGCGCCGGGGATGGCCAAGAGACCCAGTACTTC
>TRBV30|-|TRBJ1-5|-
CAWSVRQGSNQPQHF
TGTGCCTGGAGTGTGAGGCAGGGTAGCAATCAGCCCCAGCATTTT
>TRBV6-4|-|TRBJ2-1|-
CASSDSIGGYNEQFF
TGTGCCAGCAGTGACTCGATTGGGGGCTACAATGAGCAGTTCTTC
>TRBV9|-|TRBJ2-7|few
CASSVALNTDEQYF
TGTGCCAGCAGCGTAGCCCTCAATACGGACGAGCAGTACTTC
>TRBV12-3/TRBV12-4|-|TRBJ2-2|few
CASSPRKSTGELFF
TGTGCCAGCAGTCCCCGTAAGTCCACCGGGGAGCTGTTTTTT
>TRBV7-9|TRBD1|TRBJ2-3|few
CASSHGDRGSTDTQYF
TGTGCCAGCAGCCACGGGGACAGGGGTAGCACAGATACGCAGTATTTT
>TRBV6-2/TRBV6-3|-|TRBJ2-7|-
CASSYTGYYEQYF
TGTGCCAGCAGTTACACCGGGTACTACGAGCAGTACTTC
>TRBV27|-|TRBJ2-3|few
CASSNSGHTDTQYF
TGTGCCAGCAGTAACTCGGGACACACAGATACGCAGTATTTT
>TRBV6-5|TRBD1|TRBJ2-7|-
CASSYSPGDRGKVYEQYF
TGTGCCAGCAGTTACTCCCCAGGAGACAGGGGGAAAGTCTACGAGCAGTACTTC
>TRBV4-3|-|TRBJ1-5|many
CASSQEQGRQPQHF
TGCGCCAGCAGCCAAGAACAGGGAAGGCAGCCCCAGCATTTT
>TRBV12-3/TRBV12-4|TRBD1|TRBJ1-5|-
CASSVRRDRNQPQHF
TGTGCCAGCAGTGTCCGCCGGGACAGAAATCAGCCCCAGCATTTT
>TRBV5-1|-|TRBJ2-2|-
CASSLVPGIGELFF
TGCGCCAGCAGCTTGGTCCCTGGGATCGGGGAGCTGTTTTTT
>TRBV15|-|TRBJ2-7|few
CATSRDPSRQKAYEQYF
TGTGCCACCAGCAGAGATCCTTCGAGACAGAAAGCCTACGAGCAGTACTTC
>TRBV5-1|-|TRBJ2-5|-
CASSLAGLKETQYF
TGCGCCAGCAGCTTGGCCGGATTAAAGGAGACCCAGTACTTC
>TRBV3-1|-|TRBJ2-1|-
CASSQWRAAYNEQFF
TGTGCCAGCAGCCAATGGCGGGCCGCCTACAATGAGCAGTTCTTC
>TRBV20-1|-|TRBJ2-6|-
CSAPGRNSGANVLTF
TGCAGTGCTCCAGGGAGGAACTCTGGGGCCAACGTCCTGACTTTC
>TRBV7-3|-|TRBJ2-6|-
CASSVPLGAGANVLTF
TGTGCCAGCAGCGTACCGCTGGGTGCTGGGGCCAACGTCCTGACTTTC
>TRBV11-3|TRBD2|TRBJ2-1|few
CASSLGLGLGGPEQFF
TGTGCCAGCAGCTTAGGGCTGGGACTAGGAGGACCTGAGCAGTTCTTC
>TRBV30|-|TRBJ1-1|few
CAWSVTGLGTEAFF
TGTGCCTGGAGTGTAACTGGTTTGGGAACTGAAGCTTTCTTT
>TRBV24-1|-|TRBJ2-3|-
CATSAFAPTDTQYF
TGTGCCACCAGTGCGTTCGCCCCCACAGATACGCAGTATTTT
>TRBV19|-|TRBJ1-5|-
CASSIEGTVGDQPQHF
TGTGCCAGTAGTATAGAAGGAACAGTCGGTGATCAGCCCCAGCATTTT
>TRBV5-6|-|TRBJ1-5|-
CASSFGSGGQPQHF
TGTGCCAGCAGCTTCGGTTCAGGCGGTCAGCCCCAGCATTTT
>TRBV4-3|-|TRBJ1-1|once
CASSQKGGIYTEAFF
TGCGCCAGCAGCCAAAAAGGGGGTATCTACACTGAAGCTTTCTTT
>TRBV5-6|-|TRBJ2-1|few
CASYDHNSYNEQFF
TGTGCCAGTTATGATCATAACTCCTACAATGAGCAGTTCTTC
>TRBV6-1|-|TRBJ1-2|-
CASTSDNYGYTF
TGTGCCAGTACCTCAGATAACTATGGCTACACCTTC
>TRBV20-1|TRBD1|TRBJ1-2|few
CTSGDRVEGYTF
TGCACCTCGGGGGACAGGGTTGAAGGCTACACCTTC
>TRBV6-5|-|TRBJ2-1|-
CASSYVSGASSYNEQFF
TGTGCCAGCAGTTACGTGTCGGGGGCGAGCTCCTACAATGAGCAGTTCTTC
>TRBV5-1|-|TRBJ2-7|once
CASSLTSGDPYEQYF
TGCGCCAGCAGCTTGACCTCTGGGGATCCCTACGAGCAGTACTTC
>TRBV5-1|TRBD1|TRBJ2-7|-
CASSSRTGGGNEQYF
TGCGCCAGCAGCAGCCGGACAGGGGGCGGGAACGAGCAGTACTTC
>TRBV20-1|-|TRBJ1-4|-
CSAREQGSEKLFF
TGCAGTGCTAGAGAACAGGGTAGTGAAAAACTGTTTTTT
>TRBV19|-|TRBJ1-2|-
CASRGRPQEGYTF
TGTGCCAGTAGGGGACGGCCTCAGGAGGGCTACACCTTC
>TRBV6-1|-|TRBJ1-1|-
CASSESGGWAFF
TGTGCCAGCAGTGAGAGTGGGGGGTGGGCTTTCTTT
>TRBV6-1|TRBD2|TRBJ2-7|-
CASRSRGLADYEQYF
TGTGCCAGCAGGTCCAGGGGACTAGCGGACTACGAGCAGTACTTC
>TRBV6-5|-|TRBJ2-5|-
CASSSSTQGIARETQYF
-
>TRBV18|-|TRBJ2-7|-
CASSHYARAEAYEQYF
TGTGCCAGCTCACACTACGCTCGGGCCGAAGCCTACGAGCAGTACTTC
>TRBV20-1|-|TRBJ2-3|-
CSARDRTRGTDTQYF
TGCAGTGCTAGGGACCGGACTCGGGGCACAGATACGCAGTATTTT
>TRBV6-4|-|TRBJ2-3|-
CASSQEFVTDTQYF
TGTGCCAGCAGTCAGGAGTTCGTCACAGATACGCAGTATTTT
>TRBV6-1|-|TRBJ1-1|-
CASANRATNTEAFF
TGTGCCAGTGCAAACAGGGCTACAAACACTGAAGCTTTCTTT